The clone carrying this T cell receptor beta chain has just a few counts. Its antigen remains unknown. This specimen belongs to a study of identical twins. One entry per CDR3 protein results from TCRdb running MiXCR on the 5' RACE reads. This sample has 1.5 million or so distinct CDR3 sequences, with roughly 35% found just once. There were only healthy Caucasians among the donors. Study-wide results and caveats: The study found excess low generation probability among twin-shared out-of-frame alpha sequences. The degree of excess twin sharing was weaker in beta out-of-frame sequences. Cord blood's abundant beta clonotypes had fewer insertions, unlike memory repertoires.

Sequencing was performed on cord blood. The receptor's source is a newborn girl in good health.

The CDR3 loop reads CASSFRTPTYEQYF. In DNA, the CDR3 is TGTGCCAGCAGCTTCCGGACCCCGACCTACGAGCAGTACTTC. The V and J genes are TRBV7-2 and TRBJ2-7, with no clear D. CDR1 is SGHTA, CDR2 FQGNSA, per germline. V was cut by 3 bases and J by 2 bases, with 11 bases left in between. The CDR3 is made up of 14 amino acids.